Here is one TCR beta chain with its context. Its antigen is still unknown. Its ends do not fully match the called genes, so a read error is possible. The sample originates from a study of early T cells in non-severe SARS-CoV-2 infection. Overall study context: Investigators sequenced bulk RNA drawn from unsorted whole blood, and chains remained unpaired. Notes on the study in general: VDJdb matching favored anti-spike CD8 responses, missing private and CD4 specificities.

Unique molecular identifiers were added to individual cDNA molecules. Each CDR3 protein is one row after TCRdb ran MiXCR on the 5' RACE reads. The sample lists approximately 65,000 distinct CDR3 sequences, 9.5% to 15% seen once, with over 1.5% in the top ten. There are 12 residues in the CDR3. Germline assignment: CDR1 SNHLY and CDR2 FYNNEI. Sequences were obtained from whole blood. The clonotype comes from an adult who was a healthcare worker with PCR-confirmed SARS-CoV-2 infection or an uninfected control (not recorded which). V and J are TRBV2 and TRBJ2-1; D gene ambiguous. The CDR3 DNA is TGTGCCAGCAGGGAAGTCCACAATGAGCAGTTCTTC. Its translation is CASREVHNEQFF.